The entry below describes one T cell receptor beta chain. What this receptor recognizes is not known. No much larger clone is present one base from it, and per-base qualities are unavailable. Patients with a history of autoimmune disease or receiving systemic immunosuppression were excluded from the trial. Peripheral blood for TCR sequencing was collected from all dose cohorts at baseline, on cycle 4 day 1, and on cycle 7 day 1. Samples came from an open-label, multicenter, first-in-human phase I dose-escalation trial of ivuxolimab. Adults with locally advanced or metastatic head and neck squamous cell, hepatocellular, melanoma or renal cell carcinoma were enrolled in the trial. Before TCR sequencing, CD4+ T cells and CD8+ T cells were sorted from peripheral blood as separate populations. To sequence the TCRbeta CDR3 region, genomic DNA was isolated from the sorted cells. The immunoSEQ Assay was used to sequence the TCRbeta CDR3 regions. Held by TCRdb, this immuneACCESS table contains in-frame sequences only and omits some clones. Under half of the omission traces to an unresolved V gene where checked; the cause of the rest is unknown. The sample yields around 8,000 clones; roughly 80% were counted once. More than 60% of the sample is in the top ten clones.

The sample belongs to a study of OX40 agonist ivuxolimab in advanced cancers. Regarding the complete study: Ivuxolimab, which targeted the costimulatory receptor OX40 (CD134), was an agonistic, fully human IgG2 monoclonal antibody. Intravenous ivuxolimab was administered to patients every 2 weeks at six dose levels: 0.01, 0.1, 0.3, 1.5, 3 and 10 mg/kg. Among the roughly 52 dose-escalation patients, approximately 20 had hepatocellular carcinoma, approximately 15 melanoma, 9 renal cell carcinoma and 9 head and neck cancer. In the dose-escalation cohort, 70% to 85% of patients were male, and the mean age was 60 years with a range of roughly 20 to 80. Patients were allowed to have had prior anti-PD-1, anti-PD-L1 or anti-CTLA-4 therapy, and 40% to 45% of the dose-escalation patients had previously received checkpoint inhibitors. Three dose-escalation patients achieved partial responses, one with hepatocellular carcinoma and two with cutaneous melanoma. Peripheral TCRbeta sequencing aimed to test whether ivuxolimab altered TCR sequence diversity and caused clonal T-cell expansion. The paper describes the monotherapy dose-escalation part (N ≈ 51 patients) of the phase I trial of ivuxolimab.

Paper-wide results and their limitations: On average, CD8+ T cells showed more expanded clones than CD4+ T cells after ivuxolimab. Which antigens the clonally expanded peripheral T cells were specific for was not determined. In the 0.1-3.0 mg/kg groups, partial responders were among the patients with the lowest normalized peripheral clonal expansion, particularly in CD8+ T cells. Low levels of normalized T-cell clonal expansion were also shown by some nonresponding patients. At doses from 0.1 to 3.0 mg/kg, clonal expansion was seen in both CD4+ and CD8+ blood T cells between baseline and week 6.

The germline V gene yields SGHNT for CDR1 and YENEEA for CDR2. At the junction V is shortened by 1 base and J by 2 bases, with 5 bases in between. The CDR3 spans 13 residues, from the cysteine through the phenylalanine. The read is trimmed to its CDR3 DNA, 39 bases read in frame from base 1. The receptor was isolated from an adult with an advanced solid tumor such as melanoma, head and neck, liver or kidney cancer. Sequenced material: CD4+ or CD8+ T cells sorted from blood, taken in a trial of the OX40 agonist ivuxolimab. In this chain, TRBV11-3 is recombined with TRBJ1-1, with the D gene not clear enough to name. CDR3 sequence: CASSLGINTEAFF. The nucleotide sequence is TGTGCCAGCAGCTTAGGAATAAACACTGAAGCTTTCTTT.